The rows below give T cell receptor beta chains drawn from one sample of a study of blood T cell repertoires in COVID-19. Repertoires were generated with immunoSEQ multiplex PCR, while TCRdb's copy carries only in-frame clones and drops some. The top ten hold roughly an eighth of the sample, which has around 15,000 clones, about nine tenths seen once. The sample comprised peripheral blood. The receptors originated from a human donor in a cohort sampled during active COVID-19. Each CDR3 is given with its conserved first and last residue. Fields, in order: V gene, J gene, clone size, D gene, CDR3 protein, CDR3 DNA. D genes are given only for firm matches. Some rows mark clone size as missing; the rest say once, few, many or name a class of expanded clone.

V: TRBV30
J: TRBJ2-7
size: NA
D: NA
CDR3: CAWSRAGHEQYF
DNA: TGTGCCTGGAGTCGTGCGGGACACGAGCAGTACTTC

V: TRBV2
J: TRBJ1-2
size: NA
D: NA
CDR3: CASNTANYGYTF
DNA: TGTGCCAGCAACACCGCTAACTATGGCTACACCTTC

V: TRBV6-1
J: TRBJ1-5
size: once
D: TRBD1
CDR3: CASSADNRGPNQPQHF
DNA: TGTGCCAGCAGTGCCGACAACAGGGGCCCTAATCAGCCCCAGCATTTT

V: TRBV5-4
J: TRBJ1-6
size: NA
D: TRBD1
CDR3: CASSSTPGTGGGSPLHF
DNA: TGTGCCAGCAGCTCCACCCCCGGGACAGGGGGAGGTTCACCCCTCCACTTT

V: TRBV6-4
J: TRBJ2-3
size: NA
D: NA
CDR3: CATLSGPRTDTQYF
DNA: TGTGCCACCTTAAGCGGGCCGAGAACAGATACGCAGTATTTT

V: TRBV2
J: TRBJ1-1
size: few
D: NA
CDR3: CASSRDWNTEAFF
DNA: TGTGCCAGCAGCAGGGATTGGAACACTGAAGCTTTCTTT

V: TRBV3-1/TRBV3-2
J: TRBJ2-7
size: NA
D: NA
CDR3: CASSQGRNSYEQYF
DNA: TGTGCCAGCAGCCAGGGCAGAAACTCCTACGAGCAGTACTTC

V: TRBV7-2
J: TRBJ2-3
size: NA
D: NA
CDR3: CASSPDRTSTDTQYF
DNA: TGTGCCAGCAGCCCGGACAGAACGTCCACAGATACGCAGTATTTT

V: TRBV29-1
J: TRBJ2-7
size: NA
D: TRBD2
CDR3: CSVSGDYEQYF
DNA: TGCAGCGTTAGCGGGGACTACGAGCAGTACTTC

V: TRBV20-1
J: TRBJ2-7
size: NA
D: NA
CDR3: CSASQGDYEQYF
DNA: TGCAGTGCTAGTCAGGGTGACTACGAGCAGTACTTC

V: TRBV19
J: TRBJ1-1
size: NA
D: TRBD1
CDR3: CASSIQGVSTEAFF
DNA: TGTGCCAGTAGTATTCAGGGGGTGAGTACTGAAGCTTTCTTT

V: TRBV14
J: TRBJ2-7
size: NA
D: NA
CDR3: CASSHRTGLGMGEQYF
DNA: TGTGCCAGCAGCCACCGAACAGGGTTGGGGATGGGAGAGCAGTACTTC

V: TRBV6-5
J: TRBJ2-7
size: NA
D: TRBD2
CDR3: CAAGLAVSYEQYF
DNA: TGTGCCGCTGGACTAGCGGTCTCCTACGAGCAGTACTTC

V: TRBV3-1/TRBV3-2
J: TRBJ2-2
size: NA
D: TRBD2
CDR3: CASSRRSGAIANTGELFF
DNA: TGTGCCAGCAGTAGGCGTAGCGGGGCTATTGCGAACACCGGGGAGCTGTTTTTT

V: TRBV27
J: TRBJ2-6
size: NA
D: TRBD2
CDR3: CASSLVAGGLSGANVLTF
DNA: TGTGCCAGCAGTTTAGTAGCGGGGGGTCTCTCTGGGGCCAACGTCCTGACTTTC

V: TRBV11-3
J: TRBJ2-1
size: NA
D: TRBD1
CDR3: CASSLGQGVGNEQFF
DNA: TGTGCCAGCAGCTTAGGACAGGGGGTTGGTAATGAGCAGTTCTTC

V: TRBV28
J: TRBJ1-1
size: NA
D: TRBD1
CDR3: CASSLLGRQGAAFF
DNA: TGTGCCAGCAGTTTGTTGGGAAGACAGGGGGCAGCTTTCTTT

V: TRBV5-6
J: TRBJ2-5
size: NA
D: TRBD1
CDR3: CASSLDRGQRETQYF
DNA: TGTGCCAGCAGCTTGGATAGGGGACAGAGGGAGACCCAGTACTTC

V: TRBV24-1
J: TRBJ2-1
size: NA
D: NA
CDR3: CATSDFTLPGNEQFF
DNA: TGTGCCACCAGTGATTTCACTCTCCCGGGCAATGAGCAGTTCTTC

V: TRBV19
J: TRBJ2-1
size: NA
D: TRBD1
CDR3: CASSIGTGANSYNEQFF
DNA: TGTGCCAGTAGTATCGGGACAGGGGCGAATTCCTACAATGAGCAGTTCTTC

V: TRBV4-3
J: TRBJ2-3
size: NA
D: NA
CDR3: CASSQRASGTLFTDTQYF
DNA: TGCGCCAGCAGCCAGAGAGCTTCCGGGACATTGTTCACAGATACGCAGTATTTT

V: TRBV23-1
J: TRBJ1-1
size: NA
D: NA
CDR3: CASSQSGGPSNTEAFF
DNA: TGCGCCAGCAGTCAATCGGGGGGACCCTCGAACACTGAAGCTTTCTTT

V: TRBV7-8
J: TRBJ2-5
size: NA
D: NA
CDR3: CASSLVQGVETQYF
DNA: TGTGCCAGCAGCTTAGTACAGGGAGTAGAGACCCAGTACTTC

V: TRBV28
J: TRBJ2-3
size: NA
D: TRBD2
CDR3: CASSFGTGGRGDTQYF
DNA: TGTGCCAGCAGTTTTGGTACGGGGGGGCGAGGAGATACGCAGTATTTT

V: TRBV5-1
J: TRBJ2-5
size: NA
D: TRBD1
CDR3: CASRRQQGVGETQYF
DNA: TGCGCCAGCAGACGTCAACAGGGGGTCGGGGAGACCCAGTACTTC

V: TRBV7-2
J: TRBJ2-3
size: NA
D: NA
CDR3: CASSRGLGVADTQYF
DNA: TGTGCCAGCAGCCGGGGGTTAGGGGTCGCAGATACGCAGTATTTT

V: TRBV29-1
J: TRBJ1-1
size: NA
D: NA
CDR3: CSVEDSRGPGRNTEAFF
DNA: TGCAGCGTTGAAGATAGCCGGGGTCCGGGCCGTAACACTGAAGCTTTCTTT

V: TRBV5-5
J: TRBJ1-2
size: NA
D: NA
CDR3: CASSPSGDNYGYTF
DNA: TGTGCCAGCAGTCCCTCAGGGGATAACTATGGCTACACCTTC

V: TRBV7-2
J: TRBJ2-3
size: NA
D: TRBD2
CDR3: CASSPAGRHTDTQYF
DNA: TGTGCCAGCAGCCCAGCGGGGAGACACACAGATACGCAGTATTTT

V: TRBV3-1/TRBV3-2
J: TRBJ1-1
size: NA
D: NA
CDR3: CASSPPTGGDTEAFF
DNA: TGTGCCAGCAGCCCTCCGACGGGAGGGGACACTGAAGCTTTCTTT

V: TRBV12-2
J: TRBJ1-3
size: once
D: NA
CDR3: CASRLARDRGLSSSGNTIYF
DNA: TGTGCAAGTCGCTTAGCCCGGGACAGGGGCCTTTCGAGCTCTGGAAACACCATATATTTT

V: TRBV6-5
J: TRBJ2-7
size: NA
D: TRBD1
CDR3: CAGFGTATSYEQYF
DNA: TGTGCCGGGTTTGGGACAGCTACCTCCTACGAGCAGTACTTC

V: TRBV30
J: TRBJ1-2
size: NA
D: NA
CDR3: CAWSVNSRNYGYTF
DNA: TGTGCCTGGAGTGTAAATAGTCGTAACTATGGCTACACCTTC

V: TRBV3-1/TRBV3-2
J: TRBJ1-2
size: medium-sized
D: NA
CDR3: CASSQDGGGGYTF
DNA: TGTGCCAGCAGCCAAGATGGGGGAGGGGGCTACACCTTC

V: TRBV27
J: TRBJ1-2
size: NA
D: NA
CDR3: CASSLSQGRSDYGYTF
DNA: TGTGCCAGCAGTTTATCGCAGGGGCGTTCGGACTATGGCTACACCTTC

V: TRBV28
J: TRBJ1-4
size: NA
D: NA
CDR3: CASSGWDIKGEKLFF
DNA: TGTGCCAGCAGTGGGTGGGACATAAAAGGGGAAAAACTGTTTTTT

V: TRBV5-1
J: TRBJ2-1
size: NA
D: TRBD2
CDR3: CASSYKGSGGYNEQFF
DNA: TGCGCCAGCAGCTACAAGGGTAGCGGGGGGTACAATGAGCAGTTCTTC

V: TRBV11-3
J: TRBJ2-1
size: NA
D: NA
CDR3: CASSLGLVVRNEQFF
DNA: TGTGCCAGCAGCTTAGGACTAGTGGTACGGAATGAGCAGTTCTTC

V: TRBV5-4
J: TRBJ2-5
size: NA
D: TRBD2
CDR3: CASILRGGEETQYF
DNA: TGTGCCAGCATCTTAAGGGGAGGGGAAGAGACCCAGTACTTC

V: TRBV27
J: TRBJ2-1
size: NA
D: TRBD2
CDR3: CASSPLAGGLHNEQFF
DNA: TGTGCCAGCAGTCCACTAGCGGGGGGGCTCCACAATGAGCAGTTCTTC

V: TRBV28
J: TRBJ1-1
size: NA
D: NA
CDR3: CASSPGQGNTEAFF
DNA: TGTGCCAGCAGTCCGGGACAAGGAAACACTGAAGCTTTCTTT

V: TRBV7-8
J: TRBJ1-5
size: NA
D: NA
CDR3: CASSLVVGAGQPQHF
DNA: TGTGCCAGCAGCTTAGTTGTCGGGGCGGGGCAGCCCCAGCATTTT

V: TRBV9
J: TRBJ2-2
size: NA
D: TRBD2
CDR3: CASSVSGTLNTGELFF
DNA: TGTGCCAGCAGCGTAAGCGGGACCCTAAACACCGGGGAGCTGTTTTTT

V: TRBV6-2/TRBV6-3
J: TRBJ2-2
size: NA
D: NA
CDR3: CASSYGRSPTGELFF
DNA: TGTGCCAGCAGTTACGGGAGGTCACCCACCGGGGAGCTGTTTTTT

V: TRBV7-2
J: TRBJ2-7
size: NA
D: NA
CDR3: CASSFTGNLYEQYF
DNA: TGTGCCAGCAGCTTTACCGGGAACCTCTACGAGCAGTACTTC

V: TRBV19
J: TRBJ1-5
size: once
D: TRBD1
CDR3: CASSAIQGQGLNQPQHF
DNA: TGTGCCAGTAGTGCAATACAGGGACAGGGGCTTAATCAGCCCCAGCATTTT

V: TRBV28
J: TRBJ1-2
size: NA
D: NA
CDR3: CASSSGIYGYTF
DNA: TGTGCCAGCAGTTCGGGAATCTATGGCTACACCTTC

V: TRBV30
J: TRBJ1-5
size: NA
D: NA
CDR3: CAWDTGNQPQHF
DNA: TGTGCCTGGGACACCGGGAATCAGCCCCAGCATTTT